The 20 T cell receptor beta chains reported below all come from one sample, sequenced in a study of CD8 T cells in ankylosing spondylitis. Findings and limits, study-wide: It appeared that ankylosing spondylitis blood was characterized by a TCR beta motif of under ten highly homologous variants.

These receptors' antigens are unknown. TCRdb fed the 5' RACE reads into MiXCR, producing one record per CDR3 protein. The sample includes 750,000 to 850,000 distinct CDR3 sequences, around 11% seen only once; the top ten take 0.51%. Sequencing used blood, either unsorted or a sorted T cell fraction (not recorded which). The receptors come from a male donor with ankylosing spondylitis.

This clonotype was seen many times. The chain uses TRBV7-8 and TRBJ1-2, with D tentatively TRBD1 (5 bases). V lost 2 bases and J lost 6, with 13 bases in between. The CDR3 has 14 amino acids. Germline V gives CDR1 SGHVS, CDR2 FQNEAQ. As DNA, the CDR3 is TGTGCCAGCAGCTTAAATGGCAGGGACCATGGCTACACCTTC. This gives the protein CASSLNGRDHGYTF.

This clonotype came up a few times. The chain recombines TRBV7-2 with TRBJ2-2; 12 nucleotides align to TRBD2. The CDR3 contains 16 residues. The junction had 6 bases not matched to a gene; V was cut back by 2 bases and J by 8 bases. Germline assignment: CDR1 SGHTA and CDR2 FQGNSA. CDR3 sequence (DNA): TGTGCCAGCAGCTTAAACGTTCTAGCGGGAGGGGGGGAGCTGTTTTTT. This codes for CASSLNVLAGGGELFF.

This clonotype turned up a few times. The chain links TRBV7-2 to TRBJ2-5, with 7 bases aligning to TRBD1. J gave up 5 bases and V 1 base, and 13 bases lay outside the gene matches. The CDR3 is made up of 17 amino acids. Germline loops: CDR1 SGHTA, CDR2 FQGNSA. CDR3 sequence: CASSLVATGLNGETQYF. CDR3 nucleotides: TGTGCCAGCAGCTTAGTGGCGACAGGGCTCAATGGGGAGACCCAGTACTTC.

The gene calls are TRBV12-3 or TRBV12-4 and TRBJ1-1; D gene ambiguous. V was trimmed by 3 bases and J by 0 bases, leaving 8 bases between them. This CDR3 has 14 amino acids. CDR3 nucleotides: TGTGCCAGCAGTTTCAAGGAGCTGAACACTGAAGCTTTCTTT. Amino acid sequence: CASSFKELNTEAFF.

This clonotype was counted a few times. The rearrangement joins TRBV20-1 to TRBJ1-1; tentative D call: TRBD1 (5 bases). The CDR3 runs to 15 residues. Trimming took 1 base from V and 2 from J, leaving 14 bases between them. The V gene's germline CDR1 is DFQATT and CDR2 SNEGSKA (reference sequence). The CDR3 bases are TGCAGTGCTAGAGTTCCCAGGGTATACAACACTGAAGCTTTCTTT. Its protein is CSARVPRVYNTEAFF.

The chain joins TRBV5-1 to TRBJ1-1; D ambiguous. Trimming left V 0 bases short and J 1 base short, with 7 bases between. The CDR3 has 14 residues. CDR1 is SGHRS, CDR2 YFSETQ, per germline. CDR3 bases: TGCGCCAGCAGCTTGGCGATGGGGAACACTGAAGCTTTCTTT. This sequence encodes CASSLAMGNTEAFF.

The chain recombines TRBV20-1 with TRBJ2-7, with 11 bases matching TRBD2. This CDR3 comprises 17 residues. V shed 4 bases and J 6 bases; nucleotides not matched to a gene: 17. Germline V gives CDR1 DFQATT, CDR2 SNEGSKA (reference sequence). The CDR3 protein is CSAKGTSGPVRVSEQYF. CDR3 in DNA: TGCAGTGCTAAAGGGACTAGCGGACCCGTGAGGGTTTCCGAGCAGTACTTC.

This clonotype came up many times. The CDR3 protein is CASSLFAGGREQYF. The CDR3 DNA is TGTGCCAGCAGTTTATTCGCGGGGGGGCGCGAGCAGTACTTC. The gene calls are TRBV12-3 or TRBV12-4 and TRBJ2-7; 9 bases are a match to TRBD2. Trimming cost V 2 bases and J 6 bases; bases outside gene matches: 5. This CDR3 comprises 14 residues.

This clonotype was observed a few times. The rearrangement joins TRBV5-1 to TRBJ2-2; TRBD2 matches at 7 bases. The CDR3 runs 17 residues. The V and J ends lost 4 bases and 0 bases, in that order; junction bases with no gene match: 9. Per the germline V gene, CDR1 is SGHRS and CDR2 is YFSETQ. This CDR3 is CASSLPPGLSNTGELFF. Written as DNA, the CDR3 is TGCGCCAGCAGCCTTCCCCCGGGACTATCGAACACCGGGGAGCTGTTTTTT.

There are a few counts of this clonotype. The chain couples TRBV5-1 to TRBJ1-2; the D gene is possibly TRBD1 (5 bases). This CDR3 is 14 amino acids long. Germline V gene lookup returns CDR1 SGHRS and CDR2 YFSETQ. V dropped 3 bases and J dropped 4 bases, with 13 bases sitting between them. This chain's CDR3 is CASSSPGRSYGYTF. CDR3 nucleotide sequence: TGCGCCAGCAGCTCTCCAGGGCGCAGCTATGGCTACACCTTC.

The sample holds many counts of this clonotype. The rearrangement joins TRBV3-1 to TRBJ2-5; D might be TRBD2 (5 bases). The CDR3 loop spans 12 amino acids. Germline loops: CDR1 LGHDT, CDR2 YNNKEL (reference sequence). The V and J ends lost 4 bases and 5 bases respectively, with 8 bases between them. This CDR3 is CASSLLEETQYF. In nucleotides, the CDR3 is TGTGCCAGCAGCCTACTAGAGGAGACCCAGTACTTC.

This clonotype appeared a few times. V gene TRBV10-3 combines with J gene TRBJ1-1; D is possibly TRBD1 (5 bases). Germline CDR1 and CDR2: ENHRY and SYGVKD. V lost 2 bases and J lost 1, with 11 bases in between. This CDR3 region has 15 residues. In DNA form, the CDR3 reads TGTGCCATCAGTGAGGGGGGAGGGTCGAACACTGAAGCTTTCTTT. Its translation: CAISEGGGSNTEAFF.

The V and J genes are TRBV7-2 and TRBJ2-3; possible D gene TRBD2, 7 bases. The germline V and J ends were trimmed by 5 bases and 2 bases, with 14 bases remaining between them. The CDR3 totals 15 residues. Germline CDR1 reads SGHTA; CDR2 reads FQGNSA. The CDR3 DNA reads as TGTGCCAGCAGCCCATGGGGGGGGCCCACAGATACGCAGTATTTT. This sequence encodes CASSPWGGPTDTQYF.

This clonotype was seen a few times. As DNA, the CDR3 is TGCGCCAGCAGCTTGGGAGGGACAGGGGATACCTACGAGCAGTACTTC. Its protein product is CASSLGGTGDTYEQYF. The J gene is TRBJ2-7, the V gene TRBV5-1, with TRBD1 identical over 10 bases. V trimming: 0 bases; J trimming: 2 bases; junction bases outside the gene matches: 5. CDR1 and CDR2 from the germline V gene are SGHRS and YFSETQ. The CDR3 loop spans 16 amino acids.

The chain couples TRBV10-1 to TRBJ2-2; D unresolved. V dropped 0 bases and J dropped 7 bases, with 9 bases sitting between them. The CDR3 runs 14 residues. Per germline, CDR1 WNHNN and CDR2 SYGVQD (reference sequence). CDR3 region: CASSESRANGELFF. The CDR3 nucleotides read TGCGCCAGCAGTGAGTCAAGGGCGAACGGGGAGCTGTTTTTT.

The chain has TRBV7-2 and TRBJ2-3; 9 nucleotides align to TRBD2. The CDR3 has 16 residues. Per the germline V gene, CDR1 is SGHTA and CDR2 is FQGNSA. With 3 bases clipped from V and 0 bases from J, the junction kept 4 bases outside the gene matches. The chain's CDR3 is CASSFRLAGSTDTQYF. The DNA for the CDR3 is TGTGCCAGCAGCTTCCGTCTAGCGGGGAGCACAGATACGCAGTATTTT.

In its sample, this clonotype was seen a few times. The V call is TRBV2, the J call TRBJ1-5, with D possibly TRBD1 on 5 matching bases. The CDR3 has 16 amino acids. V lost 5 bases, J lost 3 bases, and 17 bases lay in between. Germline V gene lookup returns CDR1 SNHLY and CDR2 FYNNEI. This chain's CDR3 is CASSSEDTSFNQPQHF. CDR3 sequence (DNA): TGTGCCAGCAGTTCGGAGGACACGAGTTTCAATCAGCCCCAGCATTTT.

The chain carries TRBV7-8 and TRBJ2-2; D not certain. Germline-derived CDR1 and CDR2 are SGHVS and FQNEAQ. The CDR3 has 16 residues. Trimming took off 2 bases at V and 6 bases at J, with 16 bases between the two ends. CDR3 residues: CASSLNDANGAGELFF. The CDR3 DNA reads TGTGCCAGCAGCTTAAATGACGCTAATGGGGCCGGGGAGCTGTTTTTT.

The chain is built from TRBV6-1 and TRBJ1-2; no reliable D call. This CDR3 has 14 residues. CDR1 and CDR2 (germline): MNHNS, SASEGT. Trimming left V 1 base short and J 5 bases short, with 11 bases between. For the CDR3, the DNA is TGTGCCAGCAGTGAAGGACGGAACTGGTATGGCTACACCTTC. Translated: CASSEGRNWYGYTF.

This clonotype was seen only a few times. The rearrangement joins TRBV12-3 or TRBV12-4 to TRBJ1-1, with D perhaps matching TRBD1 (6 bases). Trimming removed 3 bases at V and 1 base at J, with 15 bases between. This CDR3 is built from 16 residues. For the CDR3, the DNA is TGTGCCAGCAGTTTTAGAAATGTACAGGGGAACACTGAAGCTTTCTTT. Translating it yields CASSFRNVQGNTEAFF.